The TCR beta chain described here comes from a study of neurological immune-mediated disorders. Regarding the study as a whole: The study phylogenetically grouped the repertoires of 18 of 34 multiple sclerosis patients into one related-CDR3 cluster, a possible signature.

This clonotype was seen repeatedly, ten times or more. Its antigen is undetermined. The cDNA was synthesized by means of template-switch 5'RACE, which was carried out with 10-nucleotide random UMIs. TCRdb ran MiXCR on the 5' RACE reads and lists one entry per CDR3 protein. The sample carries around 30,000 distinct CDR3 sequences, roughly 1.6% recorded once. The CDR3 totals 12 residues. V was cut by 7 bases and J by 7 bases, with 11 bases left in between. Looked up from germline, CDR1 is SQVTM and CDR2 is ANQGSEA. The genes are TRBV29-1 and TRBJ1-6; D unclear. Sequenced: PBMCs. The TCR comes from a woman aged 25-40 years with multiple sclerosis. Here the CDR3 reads CSASWQNSPLHF. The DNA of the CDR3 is TGCAGCGCTTCCTGGCAGAATTCACCCCTCCACTTT.